These T cell receptor beta chains were read from a single sample in a study of blood T cell repertoires in COVID-19. The method was immunoSEQ multiplex PCR; TCRdb's version includes in-frame clones alone and lacks a portion of them. This repertoire shows about 58,000 clones, about nine tenths found once; its top ten account for 8% to 9%. The sample comprised peripheral blood. The receptor source for this set is a woman in her seventies with active COVID-19. Each CDR3 is given with its conserved first and last residue. Fields, in order: clone size, V gene, J gene, CDR3 protein. For some rows the clone size is stated as once, few or many, or as a class when expanded; others skip it.

size: -; V: TRBV28; J: TRBJ1-4; CDR3: CASSLMAGLNEKLFF
size: -; V: TRBV7-3; J: TRBJ2-3; CDR3: CASSSMTGARTDTQYF
size: -; V: TRBV6-5; J: TRBJ2-5; CDR3: CASSPPGLQETQYF
size: -; V: TRBV6-1; J: TRBJ2-7; CDR3: CASSDGTSGPYEQYF
size: -; V: TRBV7-9; J: TRBJ1-1; CDR3: CASSSSWGGFDTEAFF
size: -; V: TRBV5-8; J: TRBJ2-7; CDR3: CASSRLLASYEQYF
size: -; V: TRBV28; J: TRBJ2-4; CDR3: CASSLRSGTGEILAIQYF
size: once; V: TRBV11-3; J: TRBJ2-1; CDR3: CASSLGGLLYNEQFF
size: -; V: TRBV5-6; J: TRBJ2-7; CDR3: CASSLALSYEQYF
size: -; V: TRBV30; J: TRBJ2-1; CDR3: CAWTGLAGGWDEQFF
size: -; V: TRBV4-2; J: TRBJ1-2; CDR3: CASSRGAVDRGNYGYTF
size: -; V: TRBV27; J: TRBJ2-7; CDR3: CASRPRTSGRYEQYF
size: -; V: TRBV5-6; J: TRBJ1-1; CDR3: CASSQQGNTEAFF
size: -; V: TRBV7-8; J: TRBJ1-5; CDR3: CASSFGPTGKPAQHF
size: -; V: TRBV7-3; J: TRBJ2-1; CDR3: CASSLGASGYNEQFF
size: -; V: TRBV11-2; J: TRBJ2-2; CDR3: CASSSPRTRSATGELFF
size: once; V: TRBV18; J: TRBJ2-1; CDR3: CASSPKLAGGDEQFF
size: -; V: TRBV11-2; J: TRBJ2-3; CDR3: CASSSYRDRVLSGTDTQYF
size: -; V: TRBV2; J: TRBJ2-2; CDR3: CASSETTGTTGELFF
size: few; V: TRBV5-1; J: TRBJ1-2; CDR3: CASSSGGSNYGYTF
size: -; V: TRBV3-1/TRBV3-2; J: TRBJ1-3; CDR3: CASSQDTGGAGNTIYF
size: -; V: TRBV10-1; J: TRBJ2-7; CDR3: CASSSGQGAPYEQYF
size: once; V: TRBV3-1/TRBV3-2; J: TRBJ1-2; CDR3: CASSLEGTGGDNYGYTF
size: -; V: TRBV6-1; J: TRBJ2-7; CDR3: CASSEFGVEQYF
size: -; V: TRBV3-1/TRBV3-2; J: TRBJ2-1; CDR3: CASSQGSPGVYNEQFF
size: once; V: TRBV5-1; J: TRBJ2-3; CDR3: CASRGGVTDTQYF